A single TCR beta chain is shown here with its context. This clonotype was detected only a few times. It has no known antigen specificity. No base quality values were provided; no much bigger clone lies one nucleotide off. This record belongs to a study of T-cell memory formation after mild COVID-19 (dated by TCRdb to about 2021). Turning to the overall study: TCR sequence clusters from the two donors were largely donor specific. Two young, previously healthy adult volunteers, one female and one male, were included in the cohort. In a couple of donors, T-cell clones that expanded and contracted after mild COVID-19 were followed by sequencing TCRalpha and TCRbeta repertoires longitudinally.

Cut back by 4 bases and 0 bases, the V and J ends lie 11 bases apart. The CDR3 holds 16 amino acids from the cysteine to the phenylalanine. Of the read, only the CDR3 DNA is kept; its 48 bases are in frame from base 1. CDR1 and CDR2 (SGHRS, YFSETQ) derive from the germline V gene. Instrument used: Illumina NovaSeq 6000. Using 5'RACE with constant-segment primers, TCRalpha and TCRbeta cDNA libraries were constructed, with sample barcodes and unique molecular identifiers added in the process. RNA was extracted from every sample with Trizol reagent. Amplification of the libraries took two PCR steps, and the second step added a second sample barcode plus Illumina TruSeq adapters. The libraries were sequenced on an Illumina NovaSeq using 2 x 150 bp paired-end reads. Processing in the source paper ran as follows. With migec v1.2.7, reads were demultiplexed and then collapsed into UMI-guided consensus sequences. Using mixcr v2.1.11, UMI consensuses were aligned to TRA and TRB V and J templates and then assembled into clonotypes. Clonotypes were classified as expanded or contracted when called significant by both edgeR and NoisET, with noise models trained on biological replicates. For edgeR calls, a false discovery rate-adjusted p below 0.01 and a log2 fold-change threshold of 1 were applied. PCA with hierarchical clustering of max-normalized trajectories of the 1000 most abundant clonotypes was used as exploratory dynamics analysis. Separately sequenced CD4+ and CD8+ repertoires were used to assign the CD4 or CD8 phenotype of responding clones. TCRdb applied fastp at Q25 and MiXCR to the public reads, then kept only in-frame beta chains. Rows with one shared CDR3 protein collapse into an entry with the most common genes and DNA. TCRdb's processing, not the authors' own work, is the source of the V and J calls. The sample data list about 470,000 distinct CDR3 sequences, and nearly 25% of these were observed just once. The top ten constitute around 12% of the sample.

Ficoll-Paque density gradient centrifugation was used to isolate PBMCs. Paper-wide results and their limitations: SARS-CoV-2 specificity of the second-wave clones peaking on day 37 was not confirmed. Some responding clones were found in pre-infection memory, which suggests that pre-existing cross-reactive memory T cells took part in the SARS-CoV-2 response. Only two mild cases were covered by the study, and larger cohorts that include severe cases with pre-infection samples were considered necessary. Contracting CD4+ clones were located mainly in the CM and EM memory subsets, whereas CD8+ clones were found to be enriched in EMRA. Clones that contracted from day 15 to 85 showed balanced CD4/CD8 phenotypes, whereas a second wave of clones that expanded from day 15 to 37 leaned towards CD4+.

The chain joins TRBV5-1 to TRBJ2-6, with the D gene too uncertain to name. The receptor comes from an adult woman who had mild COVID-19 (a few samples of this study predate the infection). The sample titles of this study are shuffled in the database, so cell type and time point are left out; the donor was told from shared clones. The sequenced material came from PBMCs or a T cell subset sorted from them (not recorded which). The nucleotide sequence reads TGCGCCAGCAGCCCGCAGACTTTCTCTGGGGCCAACGTCCTGACTTTC. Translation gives CASSPQTFSGANVLTF.